This is a list of T cell receptor beta chains from one sample in a study of cytomegalovirus exposure and HLA in healthy donors. TCRdb keeps only in-frame clones here, not all; method: immunoSEQ multiplex PCR. The table has about 140,000 clones, 79% seen once. Sequencing input: PBMCs. These receptors were taken from a man between 18 and 35 years old in good health and CMV-seronegative. The CDR3 runs from the conserved cysteine through the conserved F or W. D genes are given only for firm matches. The listing skips clone size in some rows; elsewhere it reads once, few, many or a size class.

clone size,V gene,D gene,J gene,CDR3 protein,CDR3 DNA
NA,TRBV6-1,TRBD1,TRBJ2-5,CAVWGQALQETQYF,TGTGCCGTTTGGGGACAGGCGCTACAAGAGACCCAGTACTTC
NA,TRBV28,TRBD1,TRBJ1-4,CASSHKGQGDEKLFF,TGTGCCAGCAGTCATAAGGGACAGGGAGATGAAAAACTGTTTTTT
few,TRBV5-4,NA,TRBJ1-6,CASSPSGVYSPLHF,TGTGCCAGCAGCCCCTCAGGGGTTTATTCACCCCTCCACTTT
NA,TRBV7-2,NA,TRBJ2-2,CASSLAVAGELFF,TGTGCCAGCAGCCTGGCAGTTGCCGGGGAGCTGTTTTTT
NA,TRBV5-1,TRBD1,TRBJ2-1,CASSLAGAGGEQFF,TGCGCCAGCAGCTTGGCCGGGGCAGGGGGTGAGCAGTTCTTC
once,TRBV19,NA,TRBJ1-1,CASQAGMTEAFF,TGTGCCTCACAGGCTGGGATGACTGAAGCTTTCTTT
few,TRBV6-5,TRBD1,TRBJ1-6,CASSYFGTANSPLHF,TGTGCCAGCAGTTACTTCGGGACAGCCAATTCACCCCTCCACTTT
NA,TRBV4-2,TRBD2,TRBJ2-5,CASSQDLAGVHETQYF,TGTGCCAGCAGCCAAGATTTAGCGGGGGTGCACGAGACCCAGTACTTC
NA,TRBV20-1,NA,TRBJ2-3,CSAPDSRKQYF,TGCAGTGCTCCGGACTCCCGTAAGCAGTATTTT
NA,TRBV5-1,NA,TRBJ1-5,CASSLVGGANQPQHF,TGCGCCAGCAGCTTGGTGGGGGGGGCAAATCAGCCCCAGCATTTT
NA,TRBV5-1,NA,TRBJ2-1,CASSPFTGLGVGQFF,TGCGCCAGCAGCCCCTTTACGGGACTGGGGGTAGGGCAGTTCTTC
few,TRBV5-6,TRBD1,TRBJ1-1,CASSLNFWDRNTEAFF,TGTGCCAGCAGCTTGAATTTTTGGGACAGGAACACTGAAGCTTTCTTT
NA,TRBV7-2,NA,TRBJ1-6,CASSLIQTNSPLHF,TGTGCCAGCAGCTTGATACAGACAAATTCACCCCTCCACTTT
few,TRBV27,TRBD1,TRBJ1-4,CASSSSTGLREKLFF,TGTGCCAGCAGTTCCTCGACAGGGTTGAGGGAAAAACTGTTTTTT
NA,TRBV4-1,TRBD1,TRBJ1-1,CASSQVITGVDTEAFF,TGCGCCAGCAGCCAAGTCATCACAGGGGTTGACACTGAAGCTTTCTTT
NA,TRBV6-6,NA,TRBJ2-7,CASGSYEQYF,TGTGCCAGCGGTAGCTACGAGCAGTACTTC
NA,TRBV4-3,NA,TRBJ2-7,CASSQDRRQADEQYF,TGCGCCAGCAGCCAAGATCGTCGACAGGCAGACGAGCAGTACTTC
NA,TRBV19,TRBD1,TRBJ2-1,CASTWDRESEQFF,TGTGCCAGTACTTGGGACAGGGAGAGTGAGCAGTTCTTC
few,TRBV5-1,TRBD1,TRBJ1-1,CASSLGTGNKAFF,TGCGCCAGCAGCTTGGGGACAGGGAATAAGGCTTTCTTT
NA,TRBV27,NA,TRBJ2-7,CASSNRRVREQYF,TGTGCCAGCAGTAATCGGAGGGTAAGGGAGCAGTACTTC
NA,TRBV6-5,NA,TRBJ2-1,CASSLVVSSYNEQFF,TGTGCCAGCAGCCTGGTAGTGAGCTCCTACAATGAGCAGTTCTTC
NA,TRBV6-1,TRBD1,TRBJ1-5,CASSPGQGARQPQHF,TGTGCCAGCAGTCCGGGACAGGGGGCAAGGCAGCCCCAGCATTTT
NA,TRBV2,TRBD1,TRBJ1-6,CASSEAYTGTGVSPLHF,TGTGCCAGCAGTGAAGCATATACCGGGACAGGGGTGTCACCCCTCCACTTT
NA,TRBV9,TRBD1,TRBJ2-1,CASSVVGGFYNEQFF,TGTGCCAGCAGCGTAGTAGGGGGCTTCTACAATGAGCAGTTCTTC
NA,TRBV6-5,TRBD1,TRBJ2-5,CASSYLQGAQYF,TGTGCCAGCAGTTATTTACAGGGGGCCCAGTACTTC
NA,TRBV6-5,TRBD1,TRBJ2-1,CASSPQTGKQFF,TGTGCCAGCAGTCCCCAGACAGGGAAGCAGTTCTTC
NA,TRBV30,TRBD1,TRBJ1-6,CAWTLLGQGPLHF,TGTGCCTGGACCCTTCTTGGACAGGGACCCCTCCACTTT
NA,TRBV15,NA,TRBJ1-5,CATSRSREQGQPQHF,TGTGCCACCAGCAGAAGTCGGGAACAGGGTCAGCCCCAGCATTTT
NA,TRBV19,TRBD1,TRBJ2-7,CASSSGTGRYEQYF,TGTGCCAGTAGTTCCGGGACAGGGAGATACGAGCAGTACTTC
NA,TRBV27,NA,TRBJ1-1,CASSLIGGATEAFF,TGTGCCAGCAGTTTAATTGGTGGGGCCACTGAAGCTTTCTTT
NA,TRBV7-9,NA,TRBJ1-6,CASSFVTPRDIKNSPLHF,TGTGCCAGCAGCTTCGTTACCCCCCGGGACATAAAAAATTCACCCCTCCACTTT
NA,TRBV15,TRBD1,TRBJ2-7,CATSRGTGDSYEQYF,TGTGCCACCAGCAGAGGGACAGGCGACTCCTACGAGCAGTACTTC
NA,TRBV5-6,NA,TRBJ2-1,CASSLSLASYNEQFF,TGTGCCAGCAGCTTGTCGCTGGCCTCCTACAATGAGCAGTTCTTC